The 5 T cell receptor beta chains below all came from one sample that was sequenced in a study of cytomegalovirus exposure and HLA in healthy donors. This PCR relied on a set of 60 Vbeta primers and 13 Jbeta primers. Measured with immunoSEQ multiplex PCR; TCRdb has only the in-frame clones, and not every one. The sample consists of about 76,000 clones, about 76% of them appearing once. The sequenced material came from PBMCs. The receptor set was obtained from a male donor in good health and CMV-seropositive.

The chain joins TRBV5-1 to TRBJ2-2; TRBD2 might be the D (5 bases). The V and J ends lost 0 bases and 1 base respectively, with 13 bases between them. CDR1 is SGHRS, CDR2 YFSETQ, per germline. The CDR3 length is 17 residues. CDR3 protein: CASSLDGSALNTGELFF. CDR3 sequence (DNA): TGCGCCAGCAGCTTGGACGGTAGCGCCCTGAACACCGGGGAGCTGTTTTTT.

The DNA for the CDR3 is TGTGCCAGCAGCACAGGGGGGACAGGGGGAGATACGCAGTATTTT. This sequence encodes CASSTGGTGGDTQYF. The chain couples TRBV9 to TRBJ2-3; 11 nucleotides line up with TRBD1. This CDR3 region has 15 residues. CDR1 and CDR2 from the germline V gene are SGDLS and YYNGEE. V shed 4 bases, J shed 5 bases, and the junction held 6 bases outside the gene matches. Drawing the rest from reference TRBV9 and TRBJ2-3, the complete variable domain is DSGVTQTPKHLITATGQRVTLRCSPRSGDLSVYWYQQSLDQGLQFLIQYYNGEERAKGNILERFSAQQFPDLHSELNLSSLELGDSALYFCASSTGGTGGDTQYFGPGTRLTVL.

This clone is a singleton in its sample. The chain links TRBV2 to TRBJ1-5; D is uncertain. Per germline, CDR1 SNHLY and CDR2 FYNNEI. The CDR3 length is 14 residues. V was shortened by 8 bases and J by 5 bases, with 16 bases between the two germline ends. CDR3 protein: CASRLGSVDQPQHF. Here the CDR3 DNA reads TGTGCCAGCCGATTGGGCAGTGTTGATCAGCCCCAGCATTTT.

The chain joins TRBV13 to TRBJ2-1; 9 nucleotides line up with TRBD2. The CDR3 totals 14 residues. From germline, CDR1 is PRHDT and CDR2 FYEKMQ (reference sequence). J was trimmed by 2 bases and V by 10 bases; bases with no gene match: 6. The CDR3 DNA reads TGTGCCACCGGACGGACTAGCGCCTACAATGAGCAGTTCTTC. Translating it yields CATGRTSAYNEQFF.

This rearrangement joins TRBV21-1 to TRBJ2-2; the table's D gene call, TRBD2, was not cross checked with the DNA. TRBV21-1 is recorded as a pseudogene. The CDR3 runs 17 residues. The CDR3 spells CASSKEGEGGETGELFF. The CDR3 DNA reads TGTGCCAGCAGCAAAGAAGGGGAGGGAGGCGAAACCGGGGAGCTGTTTTTT.